A selection of T cell receptor beta chains follows, all from one sample in a study of control samples from healthy donors and cancer patients. TCRdb keeps only in-frame clones here, not all; method: immunoSEQ multiplex PCR. The data hold tens of thousands of clones, with 88% observed a single time. Material for sequencing was blood. These TCRs come from a woman between 70 and 85 years old in good health. Both conserved end residues are trimmed from each CDR3.

cdr3_aa: ASGFNYGYT
v_call: TRBV28

cdr3_aa: ASSQLAGEGEQF
v_call: TRBV6-6

cdr3_aa: AWRGTGGNYGYT
v_call: TRBV30

cdr3_aa: AIMAPGGTEAF
v_call: TRBV10-3

cdr3_aa: ASSQGQFNEQF
v_call: TRBV7-2

cdr3_aa: ASSYFRESPLH
v_call: TRBV6-5

cdr3_aa: ASSWDVGSYT
v_call: TRBV7-9

cdr3_aa: ASAGWDTGELF
v_call: TRBV6-5

cdr3_aa: ASSKTSNQPQH
v_call: TRBV12-3/TRBV12-4

cdr3_aa: ASREGGGFYGYT
v_call: TRBV19

cdr3_aa: ASSSTNGYT
v_call: TRBV27

cdr3_aa: ASSYSGGDNQPQH
v_call: TRBV6-6

cdr3_aa: ASSLQGGPNTEAF
v_call: TRBV5-6

cdr3_aa: ASSLPGITEAF
v_call: TRBV5-1

cdr3_aa: ASRGGPSNTGELF
v_call: TRBV6-6

cdr3_aa: ASNQQGATDTQY
v_call: TRBV6-5

cdr3_aa: ASSGLAGGRADTQY
v_call: TRBV6-1

cdr3_aa: ASTLRRTGYGYT
v_call: TRBV6-6

cdr3_aa: ASEGPRGGELF
v_call: TRBV6-5

cdr3_aa: ASSSRRTGGADTQY
v_call: TRBV5-4

cdr3_aa: ASSFIAGGDEQY
v_call: TRBV27

cdr3_aa: SVDRATGNEQF
v_call: TRBV29-1

cdr3_aa: ASSTGQGAEETQY
v_call: TRBV19

cdr3_aa: ASSTYASTDTQY
v_call: TRBV19

cdr3_aa: ASSPGDGRQETQY
v_call: TRBV13

cdr3_aa: ASSESPPSEQY
v_call: TRBV10-1

cdr3_aa: ASSLIGDTEAF
v_call: TRBV5-1

cdr3_aa: ASSFLAGGGHNEQF
v_call: TRBV11-2

cdr3_aa: ASSQLQGPMNTEAF
v_call: TRBV6-2/TRBV6-3

cdr3_aa: ASSERDGGTRH
v_call: TRBV6-1

cdr3_aa: ASSVGGLENEQF
v_call: TRBV9

cdr3_aa: SVQNRGSYNEQF
v_call: TRBV29-1

cdr3_aa: ASSYQARNTIY
v_call: TRBV6-6

cdr3_aa: ASSSVGQGSYEQY
v_call: TRBV5-6

cdr3_aa: ASSESQSPGYEQY
v_call: TRBV2

cdr3_aa: ASSHLDRGRDSPLH
v_call: TRBV5-1

cdr3_aa: SARDNEQF
v_call: TRBV20-1

cdr3_aa: ASLDSRVPYGYT
v_call: TRBV10-2

cdr3_aa: ASSFAEGTLH
v_call: TRBV7-2

cdr3_aa: ASSQVGPGGVDTEAF
v_call: TRBV4-1

cdr3_aa: ASSYSGTAGNYGYT
v_call: TRBV6-5

cdr3_aa: ASSEVGVSGNTIY
v_call: TRBV6-1

cdr3_aa: ASSLGGGRETQY
v_call: TRBV7-9

cdr3_aa: ASSQASISEAF
v_call: TRBV3-1/TRBV3-2

cdr3_aa: ASSDQQGATNQPQH
v_call: TRBV6-1

cdr3_aa: ASSSRTGGLEQF
v_call: TRBV2

cdr3_aa: ASSPGLAGTSYTQY
v_call: TRBV7-2

cdr3_aa: SVGDRRENTEAF
v_call: TRBV29-1

cdr3_aa: ASAVETGNSYEQY
v_call: TRBV7-9

cdr3_aa: AWSVKGSDTQY
v_call: TRBV30

cdr3_aa: ASTLGDGIYGYT
v_call: TRBV19

cdr3_aa: ASGLSGTGNIYNEQF
v_call: TRBV12-5

cdr3_aa: AWSRGTVYEQY
v_call: TRBV30

cdr3_aa: ASSYPALNVEQY
v_call: TRBV6-2/TRBV6-3

cdr3_aa: ATSRDGIGELF
v_call: TRBV15

cdr3_aa: SGSTTGEYEQY
v_call: TRBV29-1

cdr3_aa: ASSRFPGTGTAGNTIY
v_call: TRBV7-2